A single sample gave rise to the 18 T cell receptor beta chains below, sequenced in a study of blood T cell repertoires in COVID-19 (dated by TCRdb to about 2020). The library was produced with the immunoSEQ multiplex PCR assay. TCRdb took over this immuneACCESS table, retaining in-frame rearrangements with V and J assigned. Such tables are incomplete; in checked studies, under half of the missing clones stem from an unresolved V gene, and the remainder is unexplained. Here the sample has under 100,000 clones; approximately 82% occur a single time. About 10% of the sample is held by the ten biggest clonotypes. Sequenced material: peripheral blood. These receptor sequences come from a man aged 55 to 69 with acute or convalescent COVID-19.

The DNA of the CDR3 is TGTGCCAGCAGCATAAGCACAGATACGCAGTATTTT. It yields the protein CASSISTDTQYF. This chain links TRBV7-9 with TRBJ2-3, with D uncertain. The V and J ends lost 5 bases and 0 bases respectively, with 3 bases between them. The germline V gene encodes CDR1 SEHNR and CDR2 FQNEAQ (reference sequence). The length of the CDR3 is 12 residues.

V gene TRBV7-2 combines with J gene TRBJ1-1, with D unclear. Germline lookup yields CDR1 SGHTA and CDR2 FQGNSA. Trimming pared 0 bases from V and 4 bases from J, leaving 12 bases between. The CDR3 spans 15 residues. The CDR3 sequence: CASSLAVRSGTEAFF. Written as DNA, the CDR3 is TGTGCCAGCAGCTTAGCAGTCCGGTCGGGCACTGAAGCTTTCTTT.

The chain joins TRBV5-6 to TRBJ2-3; 7 bases line up with TRBD1. The CDR3 contains 15 residues. The J segment lost 1 base and the V segment lost 4 bases, leaving 6 bases of the junction unmatched. Germline CDR1 is SGHDT and CDR2 is YYEEEE. Here the CDR3 DNA reads TGTGCCAGCAGCGTGACAGGGTACGGCACAGATACGCAGTATTTT. It codes for CASSVTGYGTDTQYF.

The rearrangement links TRBV7-2 to TRBJ2-1; 10 nucleotides align to TRBD2. Germline V gene sequence: CDR1 SGHTA, CDR2 FQGNSA. The ends lost 4 bases at V and 8 bases at J; junction bases unmatched: 8. This CDR3 has 15 amino acids. The DNA of the CDR3 is TGTGCCAGCAGCTCTACATGGCTAGCGGGAGATGAGCAGTTCTTC. It yields the protein CASSSTWLAGDEQFF.

The chain carries TRBV27 and TRBJ2-4; no firm D call. Between the trimmed V and J ends, which lost 5 bases and 0 bases, there was a span of 11 bases. The V gene's germline CDR1 is MNHEY and CDR2 SMNVEV (reference sequence). The CDR3 contains 15 residues. The CDR3 loop reads CASSRNSLAKNIQYF. The CDR3 bases are TGTGCCAGCAGTCGAAACAGCCTAGCCAAAAACATTCAGTACTTC.

This chain joins TRBV2 and TRBJ2-7, with D uncertain. CDR1 SNHLY and CDR2 FYNNEI come from the germline V gene. This CDR3 has 11 amino acids. The CDR3 nucleotides are TGTGCAATCAGCCTAGGCTACGAGCAGTACTTC. Its protein product is CAISLGYEQYF. The full variable domain, with the rest looked up from reference TRBV2 and TRBJ2-7, is EPEVTQTPSHQVTQMGQEVILRCVPISNHLYFYWYRQILGQKVEFLVSFYNNEISEKSEIFDDQFSVERPDGSNFTLKIRSTKLEDSAMYFCAISLGYEQYFGPGTRLTVT.

The chain carries TRBV28 and TRBJ1-1; 8 nucleotides match TRBD1. Trimming took 3 bases from V and 8 from J; bases not matched to a gene: 2. This CDR3 is built from 12 residues. Germline assignment: CDR1 MDHEN and CDR2 SYDVKM. The CDR3 DNA sequence: TGTGCCAGCAGTTTGGGGGACAGGGAAGCTTTCTTT. Its translation: CASSLGDREAFF.

The V and J genes are TRBV5-5 and TRBJ2-3, with D possibly being TRBD1 (6 bases). V was cut by 7 bases and J by 2 bases, with 11 bases left in between. Germline-derived CDR1 and CDR2 are SGHKS and YYEKEE (reference sequence). This CDR3 region has 13 residues. The CDR3 nucleotides read TGTGCCAGCGAGGACAGCTACACAGATACGCAGTATTTT. This codes for CASEDSYTDTQYF.

With regard to this clone: At the DNA level, this CDR3 is encoded by other sequences in the same sample as well. The rearrangement links TRBV7-9 to TRBJ1-2; weak D call: TRBD1 (6 bases). CDR1 is SEHNR and CDR2 is FQNEAQ in the germline V gene (reference sequence). V was cut by 4 bases and J by 8 bases, with 11 bases left in between. The length of the CDR3 is 12 residues. The CDR3 DNA reads as TGTGCCAGCAGCTACGACAGGACGGGCTACACCTTC. Translation: CASSYDRTGYTF.

The chain employs TRBV7-2 and TRBJ2-7; 8 bases are a match to TRBD2. The trim removed 4 bases at V and 6 bases at J, leaving 8 bases unmatched. The germline gives CDR1 SGHTA, CDR2 FQGNSA. CDR3 size: 14 residues. The CDR3 region has the DNA TGTGCCAGCAGCTCGGGAGGGGCGGGTTCCGAGCAGTACTTC. It codes for CASSSGGAGSEQYF.

This clone has only one observation. The rearrangement links TRBV4-3 to TRBJ2-5, with D perhaps TRBD2 (6 bases). This CDR3 has 15 residues. Per the germline V gene, CDR1 is LGHNA and CDR2 is YSLEER. Trimming cost V 2 bases and J 5 bases, with 15 bases left between them. The CDR3 protein is CASSQRRARVETQYF. The CDR3 DNA is TGCGCCAGCAGCCAACGGAGGGCGCGGGTGGAGACCCAGTACTTC.

The chain has TRBV18 and TRBJ1-5; 9 positions agree with TRBD1. This CDR3 spans 15 amino acids. V was clipped by 6 bases and J by 7 bases; unmatched bases: 10. Germline V gives CDR1 KGHSH, CDR2 LQKENI. CDR3 coding DNA: TGTGCCAGCTCCCCAACAACAGGGGGCCGGCAGCCCCAGCATTTT. Residues: CASSPTTGGRQPQHF.

The chain uses TRBV30 and TRBJ2-2, with 13 bases lining up with TRBD2. The CDR3 has 15 residues. V dropped 1 base and J dropped 6; count of bases not matched to a gene: 2. Germline values: CDR1 GTSNPN, CDR2 SVGIG (reference sequence). DNA for the CDR3: TGTGCCTGGAGTGCGGGACTAGCGGGGCCCGGGGAGCTGTTTTTT. Protein: CAWSAGLAGPGELFF.

In its sample, this clone was seen once. The rearrangement links TRBV9 to TRBJ1-3; TRBD1 aligns across 8 bases. Germline V gives CDR1 SGDLS, CDR2 YYNGEE. The length of the CDR3 is 14 residues. V shed 7 bases and J 11 bases; nucleotides not matched to a gene: 14. In DNA form, the CDR3 reads TGTGCCAGCGGGACAGGTTTACATCCCGACCCCATATATTTT. This sequence encodes CASGTGLHPDPIYF.

J is TRBJ2-7 and V is TRBV18; TRBD1 aligns across 8 bases. Trimming cost V 3 bases and J 1 base; bases outside gene matches: 8. The CDR3 consists of 16 residues. Germline CDR1 KGHSH, CDR2 LQKENI. The CDR3 coding sequence is TGTGCCAGCTCACCCTCACAGGGGGTCTATTCCTACGAGCAGTACTTC. It specifies CASSPSQGVYSYEQYF.

The count of this clone is one. The rearrangement joins TRBV4-1 to TRBJ1-5, with 8 bases identical to TRBD1. CDR3 length: 17 residues. Trimming cost V 0 bases and J 6 bases; bases outside gene matches: 10. Per the germline V gene, CDR1 is MGHRA and CDR2 is YSYEKL. The CDR3 is CASSQDAFDRGGQPQHF. The CDR3, as DNA: TGCGCCAGCAGCCAAGATGCCTTCGACAGGGGTGGTCAGCCCCAGCATTTT.

The chain carries TRBV11-3 and TRBJ1-1, with D perhaps TRBD1 (6 bases). Germline CDR1 is SGHNT and CDR2 is YENEEA. The CDR3 loop spans 14 amino acids. Trimming took 4 bases from V and 0 from J, leaving 9 bases between them. CDR3 protein: CASSSRDMNTEAFF. In DNA, the CDR3 is TGTGCCAGCAGCTCCAGGGACATGAACACTGAAGCTTTCTTT.

J is TRBJ2-6 and V is TRBV7-2; 10 bases line up with TRBD1. With V trimmed by 2 bases and J by 1 base, 8 bases remained unmatched. Germline CDR1 is SGHTA and CDR2 is FQGNSA. The CDR3 has 19 residues. CDR3 nucleotide sequence: TGTGCCAGCAGCTTACGGACCGGGACAGGGGTGTCTGGGGCCAACGTCCTGACTTTC. It encodes CASSLRTGTGVSGANVLTF.